These T cell receptor beta chains were read from a single sample in a study. TCRdb recomputed calls from the RT-PCR reads with MiXCR, one row per CDR3 protein. Of about 680,000 distinct CDR3 sequences listed, more than 13% were seen once; the top ten hold roughly 3.9%. The sequencing sample was made of memory CD4+ T cells from blood. The receptors shown here come from a female donor in good health, serving as a healthy control. The CDR3 runs from the conserved cysteine through the conserved F or W. Fields, in order: CDR3 DNA, CDR3 protein, V gene, clone size, J gene, D gene. D genes are given only for firm matches. Size tells how often a clone was seen (once, few, many) or the class of an expanded clone, and some rows leave it out.

TGTGCCAGCAGCCGGGGAGCGGGGAGGGCAGATACGCAGTATTTT CASSRGAGRADTQYF TRBV7-3 many TRBJ2-3 TRBD2
TGCAGTGCTAGCGCAGCGGGAGGGCCGGACGGGGAGCAGTTCTTC CSASAAGGPDGEQFF TRBV20-1 NA TRBJ2-1 TRBD2
TGCGCCAGCAGCCCAAATAGCGGGACCAGCACAGATACGCAGTATTTT CASSPNSGTSTDTQYF TRBV5-1 few TRBJ2-3 TRBD2
TGTGCCAGCAGCTTATTGACGGCTCGCCACGAGCAGTACTTC CASSLLTARHEQYF TRBV7-9 NA TRBJ2-7 NA
TGTGCCAGCAGCTTATCAGAAGGACTTAGAACCTACAATGAGCAGTTCTTC CASSLSEGLRTYNEQFF TRBV11-1 NA TRBJ2-1 NA
TGTGCCACCAGCGGGACTAGCGGAGAGGGGCCGGCCTACGAGCAGTACTTC CATSGTSGEGPAYEQYF TRBV24-1 few TRBJ2-7 TRBD2
TGTGCCAGCAGTTTATCGGGGGGGGGGCAAGAGACCCAGTACTTC CASSLSGGGQETQYF TRBV12-3/TRBV12-4 NA TRBJ2-5 TRBD2
TGTGCCAGCAGCTCGAGGGTCGGGAGGACTAATGAAAAACTGTTTTTT CASSSRVGRTNEKLFF TRBV5-5 once TRBJ1-4 NA
TGTGCCAGCAATGACAGGGGGCAATCACCCCTCCACTTT CASNDRGQSPLHF TRBV7-9 few TRBJ1-6 TRBD1
TGTGCCAGCAGTAGGACAGGAGGGCTCGGCTACACCTTC CASSRTGGLGYTF TRBV6-2/TRBV6-3 NA TRBJ1-2 TRBD1
TGCAGTGCTCTAGCGGGAACATACGAGCAGTACTTC CSALAGTYEQYF TRBV20-1 NA TRBJ2-7 TRBD2
TGCAGTGCTAGAGATGTGCGACAGGGGGTGGGCGAGCAGTTCTTC CSARDVRQGVGEQFF TRBV20-1 few TRBJ2-1 TRBD1
TGCAGTGCTATGGGACGGGGAAATGAAAAACTGTTTTTT CSAMGRGNEKLFF TRBV20-1 NA TRBJ1-4 NA
TGTGCCAGCAGTTATGTCCTAGCGGGGCCCTTGGATGAGCAGTTCTTC CASSYVLAGPLDEQFF TRBV12-3/TRBV12-4 many TRBJ2-1 TRBD2
TGCAGTGCTAGAGCGGGAGTCTATGAAAAACTGTTTTTT CSARAGVYEKLFF TRBV20-1 few TRBJ1-4 NA
TGTGCCACCAGGAGAGGGCTAGCGGGAGAAGACGGGGAGCTGTTTTTT CATRRGLAGEDGELFF TRBV24-1 many TRBJ2-2 TRBD2
TGCGCCAGCAGCTACGACAGGCCCGGCACAGATACGCAGTATTTT CASSYDRPGTDTQYF TRBV5-1 many TRBJ2-3 NA
TGCGCCAGCAGCCAAGAAGAGTCGGGCAATCAGCCCCAGCATTTT CASSQEESGNQPQHF TRBV4-1 many TRBJ1-5 NA
TGTGCCAGCAGCTTAGGGCAGGGCAGCGGCTCTGGAAACACCATATATTTT CASSLGQGSGSGNTIYF TRBV7-2 NA TRBJ1-3 NA
TGTGCCAGCAGCCCGCGACACGTGGGAAACACCATATATTTT CASSPRHVGNTIYF TRBV5-6 NA TRBJ1-3 NA
TGTGCCAGCAGTTTAAGGGTGGATCAGCCCCAGCATTTT CASSLRVDQPQHF TRBV12-3/TRBV12-4 few TRBJ1-5 NA
TGTGCCAGCAACGGGGGGCGAGCCCCCTACGAGCAGTACTTC CASNGGRAPYEQYF TRBV7-9 few TRBJ2-7 NA
TGCGCCAGCATGGGACTAGCGGGAGTGGTCAATGAGCAGTTCTTC CASMGLAGVVNEQFF TRBV5-1 NA TRBJ2-1 TRBD2
TGTGCCAGCAGCCAACGAGGTAGCGGGGGAGAAAACATTCAGTACTTC CASSQRGSGGENIQYF TRBV3-1 many TRBJ2-4 TRBD2
TGTGCCAGCAGCTTGGGTTCGGAAAACATTCAGTACTTC CASSLGSENIQYF TRBV5-5 few TRBJ2-4 NA
TGTGCCAGCAGCCTCCGGACAGGGACCAATGAAAAACTGTTTTTT CASSLRTGTNEKLFF TRBV7-2 few TRBJ1-4 TRBD1
TGCGCCAGCAGCTTGGGTCGGAGTGAAAAACTGTTTTTT CASSLGRSEKLFF TRBV5-1 few TRBJ1-4 NA
TGTGCCAGCAGTTTAAGGACTTACTACGAGCAGTACTTC CASSLRTYYEQYF TRBV12-3/TRBV12-4 once TRBJ2-7 NA
TGCAGTGCTAGAGATCTACAGGGGATTTCCTACAATGAGCAGTTCTTC CSARDLQGISYNEQFF TRBV20-1 NA TRBJ2-1 TRBD1
TGTGCCAGCAGTGCTATCCCGGGACAGGGCGATGAAGCTTTCTTT CASSAIPGQGDEAFF TRBV2 few TRBJ1-1 TRBD1
TGTGCCATCAGTGGGACTAGCGGGGGTTCCTACAATGAGCAGTTCTTC CAISGTSGGSYNEQFF TRBV10-3 few TRBJ2-1 TRBD2
TGTGCCAGCAGCTTAGGTCCAGGGGGAACCTCTTACGAGCAGTACTTC CASSLGPGGTSYEQYF TRBV7-9 few TRBJ2-7 TRBD1
TGTGCCAGCAGCCCAAGTGTAAGGGGCACTGAAGCTTTCTTT CASSPSVRGTEAFF TRBV6-5 many TRBJ1-1 NA
TGTGCCAGTAGTATAGGCGCAGGGATGTACAATGAGCAGTTCTTC CASSIGAGMYNEQFF TRBV19 few TRBJ2-1 NA
TGCAGTGCTTACACGACTAGCGGGGGGGCAACAGATACGCAGTATTTT CSAYTTSGGATDTQYF TRBV20-1 NA TRBJ2-3 TRBD2
TGCAGTGCTAGACCCGGAAAAGAGACCCAGTACTTC CSARPGKETQYF TRBV20-1 NA TRBJ2-5 NA
TGTGCCAGCTCACCATCCCCCGGGGAGACCCAGTACTTC CASSPSPGETQYF TRBV18 NA TRBJ2-5 NA
TGTGCCAGCAGCTTACCAGAGACAGGGTCGAACTATGGCTACACCTTC CASSLPETGSNYGYTF TRBV7-8 NA TRBJ1-2 TRBD1
TGTGCCAGCAGTGTTAGCGGGAGCGCCTACAATGAGCAGTTCTTC CASSVSGSAYNEQFF TRBV6-1 many TRBJ2-1 TRBD2
TGTGCCAGCTCACCACGGGTTATGGATCAGACCGGGATCACGGGGGATGGCTACACCTTC CASSPRVMDQTGITGDGYTF TRBV18 many TRBJ1-2 NA
TGTGCCAGCAGCCAAGACGGGACAGGAAAGAGCACTGAAGCTTTCTTT CASSQDGTGKSTEAFF TRBV3-1 NA TRBJ1-1 TRBD1
TGTGCCAGCAGCTTAGTTCTAGCGGGGGTACATATCTTC CASSLVLAGVHIF TRBV7-2 few TRBJ2-7 TRBD2
TGTGCCAGCAGTTCGGACAGGGCAGGCACTGAAGCTTTCTTT CASSSDRAGTEAFF TRBV6-4 many TRBJ1-1 TRBD1
TGCAGTGCTAGAACTCTTACCGTTGATTATAATTCACCCCTCCACTTT CSARTLTVDYNSPLHF TRBV20-1 many TRBJ1-6 NA
TGTGCCAGCAGCCAGACAGGGGGCTCCTACAATGAGCAGTTCTTC CASSQTGGSYNEQFF TRBV7-6 NA TRBJ2-1 TRBD1
TGTGCCAGCAGTATACAGGGGTCGGATAACTATGGCTACACCTTC CASSIQGSDNYGYTF TRBV28 few TRBJ1-2 TRBD1
TGCAGCTTTTTGACAGGGAACACCGGGGAGCTGTTTTTT CSFLTGNTGELFF TRBV29-1 many TRBJ2-2 NA
TGTGCCAGCAGTTTGGTCGGGGGTTTCTTTCAGCCCCAGCATTTT CASSLVGGFFQPQHF TRBV28 few TRBJ1-5 NA
TGCAGCGTTAATGGACAGATATCAGAAAACATTCAGTACTTC CSVNGQISENIQYF TRBV29-1 many TRBJ2-4 NA
TGTGCCAGCAGCCAGGGGAGATTCACAGATACGCAGTATTTT CASSQGRFTDTQYF TRBV7-3 few TRBJ2-3 NA
TGTGCCAGCAGTTTAGGGTCCGCAGGGTCTAGCACCGGGGAGCTGTTTTTT CASSLGSAGSSTGELFF TRBV12-3/TRBV12-4 NA TRBJ2-2 NA
TGCAGTGCAGACAGGGGTCTAGCCAAAAACATTCAGTACTTC CSADRGLAKNIQYF TRBV20-1 many TRBJ2-4 TRBD1
TGTGCCAGCAGGAGGACAGGGGACAGCAGGAACACCGGGGAGCTGTTTTTT CASRRTGDSRNTGELFF TRBV7-2 few TRBJ2-2 TRBD1